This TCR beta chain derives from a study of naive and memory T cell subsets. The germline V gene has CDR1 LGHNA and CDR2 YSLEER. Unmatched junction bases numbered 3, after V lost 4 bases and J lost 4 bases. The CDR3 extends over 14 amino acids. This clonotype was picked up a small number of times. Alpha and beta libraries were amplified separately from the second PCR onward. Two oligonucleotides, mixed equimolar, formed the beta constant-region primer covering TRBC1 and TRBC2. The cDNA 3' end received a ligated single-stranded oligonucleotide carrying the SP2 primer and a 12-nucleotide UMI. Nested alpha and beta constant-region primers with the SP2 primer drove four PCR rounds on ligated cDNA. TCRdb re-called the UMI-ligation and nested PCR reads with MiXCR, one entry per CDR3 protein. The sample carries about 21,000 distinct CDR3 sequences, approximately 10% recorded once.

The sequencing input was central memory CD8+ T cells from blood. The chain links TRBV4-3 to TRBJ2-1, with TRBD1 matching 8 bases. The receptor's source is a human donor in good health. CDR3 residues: CASSPGQGYNEQFF. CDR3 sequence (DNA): TGCGCCAGCAGCCCTGGACAGGGATACAATGAGCAGTTCTTC.